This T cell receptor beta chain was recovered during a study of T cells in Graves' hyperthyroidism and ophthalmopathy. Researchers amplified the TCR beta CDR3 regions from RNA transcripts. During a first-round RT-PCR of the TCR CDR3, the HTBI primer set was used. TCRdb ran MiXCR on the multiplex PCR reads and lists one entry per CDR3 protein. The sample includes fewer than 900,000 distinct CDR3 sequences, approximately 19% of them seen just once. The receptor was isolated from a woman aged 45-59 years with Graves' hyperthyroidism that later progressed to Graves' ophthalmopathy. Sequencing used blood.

CDR3 nucleotide sequence: TGTGCCAGCAGTGAAATGGACTCATTTTACAATGAGCAGTTCTTC. It is translated as CASSEMDSFYNEQFF. V and J are TRBV6-1 and TRBJ2-1, with D perhaps TRBD2 (5 bases). V dropped 2 bases and J dropped 4 bases, with 12 bases sitting between them. This CDR3 has 15 amino acids. The V gene's germline CDR1 is MNHNS and CDR2 SASEGT.